This is a list of T cell receptor beta chains from one sample in a study of radiation and T cells in renal cell carcinoma. Profiled with immunoSEQ multiplex PCR; TCRdb holds only in-frame clones, not every one. The sample consists of 150,000 or so clones, approximately 87% of them appearing once. Sequenced here: blood, sampled from a patient whose treatment included radiotherapy and nephrectomy. Receptors originate from a woman aged 45-65 years with renal cell carcinoma. CDR3s include the opening cysteine and the closing phenylalanine or tryptophan. A D gene is named only where the DNA matches it firmly. The size entry is marked missing in some rows and otherwise reads once, few, many or a size class.

d_gene | abundance | j_gene | v_gene | CDR3nt | CDR3aa
TRBD1 | NA | TRBJ2-7 | TRBV7-3 | TGTGCCAGCAGCTCCCGACAGGGTCAAGAGCAGTACTTC | CASSSRQGQEQYF
NA | NA | TRBJ2-7 | TRBV9 | TGTGCCAGCAGCCACCTAGCGACCACCTACGAGCAGTACTTC | CASSHLATTYEQYF
NA | NA | TRBJ2-1 | TRBV4-3 | TGCGCCAGCAGCGAAGCCCCGGGGGGACAAGCGAAGTTCTTC | CASSEAPGGQAKFF
NA | NA | TRBJ1-1 | TRBV19 | TGTGCCAGTAGTACACAGGAGAACACTGAAGCTTTCTTT | CASSTQENTEAFF
NA | NA | TRBJ1-6 | TRBV9 | TGTGCCAGCAGCGTAGAGGCCGGACCCCTCCACTTT | CASSVEAGPLHF
NA | NA | TRBJ1-4 | TRBV7-6 | TGTGCCAGCAGTTCGGGCTGGAATGAAAAACTGTTTTTT | CASSSGWNEKLFF
NA | NA | TRBJ1-5 | TRBV5-1 | TGCGCCAGCAGCTCAGGAAGCAATCAGCCCCAGCATTTT | CASSSGSNQPQHF
TRBD1 | NA | TRBJ2-7 | TRBV9 | TGTGCCAGCAGCGTAGGACAGGGGGGATACTTCGCCTACGAGCAGTACTTC | CASSVGQGGYFAYEQYF
NA | NA | TRBJ1-2 | TRBV4-1 | TGCGCCAGCAGCCAAGACTGGACATTCCTCTATGGCTACACCTTC | CASSQDWTFLYGYTF
TRBD1 | NA | TRBJ2-7 | TRBV5-1 | TGCGCCAGCAGCCCCCGGGACAGGACGGACGAGCAGTACTTC | CASSPRDRTDEQYF
TRBD1 | NA | TRBJ1-1 | TRBV5-1 | TGCGCCAGCACCCGGGACAGGGGGTCGATGAACACTGAAGCTTTCTTT | CASTRDRGSMNTEAFF
NA | few | TRBJ2-3 | TRBV7-8 | TGTGCCAGCAGCCCTATACAGGCGGGGGCCACAGATACGCAGTATTTT | CASSPIQAGATDTQYF
NA | NA | TRBJ2-5 | TRBV7-3 | TGTGCCAGCAGCGTCCTGGGACAATTCCAAGAGACCCAGTACTTC | CASSVLGQFQETQYF
NA | NA | TRBJ2-5 | TRBV19 | TGTGCCAGTAGTAGAACAGTAGAAGAGACCCAGTACTTC | CASSRTVEETQYF
TRBD2 | NA | TRBJ2-1 | TRBV4-2 | TGTGCCAGCAGCCAAGCCCATCTAGCGGCCTCCTACAATGAGCAGTTCTTC | CASSQAHLAASYNEQFF
NA | NA | TRBJ1-2 | TRBV30 | TGTGCCTGGAGTCCCCTATTGGCCGCTGGCTACACCTTC | CAWSPLLAAGYTF
NA | NA | TRBJ2-7 | TRBV5-1 | TGCGCCAGCAGCTTGGAGTTCCCCTTCTACGAGCAGTACTTC | CASSLEFPFYEQYF
NA | NA | TRBJ2-7 | TRBV30 | TGTGCCTGGAGTTCTGGTGAAGGGGATGCCTACGAGCAGTACTTC | CAWSSGEGDAYEQYF
NA | few | TRBJ1-1 | TRBV5-1 | TGCGCCAGCAGCTTGGCCGCCAGTAGAAACACTGAAGCTTTCTTT | CASSLAASRNTEAFF
NA | NA | TRBJ2-1 | TRBV5-1 | TGCGCCAGAAATAGTCCCCTCAGGAATGAGCAGTTCTTC | CARNSPLRNEQFF
TRBD1 | NA | TRBJ1-5 | TRBV2 | TGTGCCAGCAAGGGCACAGGGGATCAGCCCCAGCATTTT | CASKGTGDQPQHF
NA | NA | TRBJ1-1 | TRBV6-1 | TGTGCCAGCAGTGATGGACCGAACACTGAAGCTTTCTTT | CASSDGPNTEAFF
NA | NA | TRBJ2-2 | TRBV4-3 | TGCGCCAGCAGCCAAGTCGGAACGGCCGGGGAGCTGTTTTTT | CASSQVGTAGELFF
NA | NA | TRBJ2-7 | TRBV5-6 | TGTGCCAGCAGCTTGGGTGGCGAGCAGTACTTC | CASSLGGEQYF
TRBD1 | NA | TRBJ2-7 | TRBV14 | TGTGCCAGCAGCCGGGGACAGAATAACGAGCAGTACTTC | CASSRGQNNEQYF
NA | NA | TRBJ1-2 | TRBV10-3 | TGTGCCATCAGTGAGGCAACAGGCGGTCCGTATGGCTACACCTTC | CAISEATGGPYGYTF
TRBD1 | NA | TRBJ2-7 | TRBV7-2 | TGTGCCAGCAGCATGACAGGGGGTGGCCCCTACGAGCAGTACTTC | CASSMTGGGPYEQYF
NA | NA | TRBJ1-3 | TRBV30 | TGTGCCTGGAGTCGGCAAGGAAACACCATATATTTT | CAWSRQGNTIYF
NA | once | TRBJ2-3 | TRBV5-1 | TGCGCCAGCTCTCGGACAGCGCTCACAGATACGCAGTATTTT | CASSRTALTDTQYF
TRBD2 | NA | TRBJ2-3 | TRBV30 | TGTGCCTGGAGTGTGGGGCCGCTGGCGGGGGGACCAGATACGCAGTATTTT | CAWSVGPLAGGPDTQYF
NA | NA | TRBJ2-7 | TRBV11-2 | TGTGCCAGCAGCTTAGCCTACGAGCAGTACTTC | CASSLAYEQYF
NA | NA | TRBJ2-7 | TRBV5-1 | TGCGCCAGCAGCACTTCAGGGGCCGAGCAGTACTTC | CASSTSGAEQYF
NA | NA | TRBJ2-7 | TRBV11-1 | TGTGCCAGCAGCTCTAATACCTACGAGCAGTACTTC | CASSSNTYEQYF
NA | NA | TRBJ2-7 | TRBV10-1 | TGCGCCAGCAGTGTTGAGGGACTGCAGACCTACGAGCAGTACTTC | CASSVEGLQTYEQYF
NA | NA | TRBJ2-7 | TRBV7-9 | TGTGCCAGCAGCTTAGCTAGCTCCTACGAGCAGTACTTC | CASSLASSYEQYF
TRBD1 | NA | TRBJ1-1 | TRBV5-5 | TGTGCCAGCAGCCGTCCCGGGACAGGGGTGTACGCTGAAGCTTTCTTT | CASSRPGTGVYAEAFF
TRBD2 | NA | TRBJ2-3 | TRBV18 | TGTGCCAGCTCCCTGGGACTAGCGGGCACAGATACGCAGTATTTT | CASSLGLAGTDTQYF
NA | NA | TRBJ2-2 | TRBV4-1 | TGCGCCAGCAGCCAAGGGACCGCCGGGGAGCTGTTTTTT | CASSQGTAGELFF
NA | NA | TRBJ1-1 | TRBV27 | TGTGCCAGCCCGGGACTGATCGATGACACTGAAGCTTTCTTT | CASPGLIDDTEAFF
NA | NA | TRBJ2-3 | TRBV5-1 | TGCGCCAGCAGCTTGGGGGGGACCACAGATACGCAGTATTTT | CASSLGGTTDTQYF
TRBD2 | once | TRBJ2-2 | TRBV29-1 | TGCAGCGCCCGCTGGCGGGAGAAGGGGAACACCGGGGAGCTGTTTTTT | CSARWREKGNTGELFF
NA | NA | TRBJ1-3 | TRBV19 | TGTGCCAGTAGATTTCGGGCAGGAGGCACTGGAAACACCATATATTTT | CASRFRAGGTGNTIYF
TRBD1 | NA | TRBJ1-2 | TRBV5-5 | TGTGCCAGCAGCTTGACCGGACAGGGGGTCTATGGCTACACCTTC | CASSLTGQGVYGYTF
TRBD1 | NA | TRBJ2-2 | TRBV11-3 | TGTGCCAGCAGAAGAGCGGGGACAGGGAGGTCCGGGGAGCTGTTTTTT | CASRRAGTGRSGELFF
NA | NA | TRBJ2-6 | TRBV4-1 | TGCGCCAGCAGCCCCCCGTTGGAGGTCTCTGGGGCCAACGTCCTGACTTTC | CASSPPLEVSGANVLTF
NA | NA | TRBJ1-1 | TRBV7-8 | TGTGCCAGCGGCCGATTTCGGACTGCCCGGGTTGGCACTGAAGCTTTCTTT | CASGRFRTARVGTEAFF
NA | few | TRBJ2-6 | TRBV4-2 | TGTGCCAGCAGCCAAGATAAGGTTGCGGCCAACGTCCTGACTTTC | CASSQDKVAANVLTF
NA | NA | TRBJ1-2 | TRBV4-3 | TGCGCCAGCAGCCAAGATTCTGAGAGCGGGGGCTACACCTTC | CASSQDSESGGYTF
TRBD2 | NA | TRBJ2-1 | TRBV19 | TGTGCCAGTAGTGTTCAACGGACTAGCGGGGCTTCCTACAATGAGCAGTTCTTC | CASSVQRTSGASYNEQFF
TRBD1 | NA | TRBJ2-2 | TRBV7-9 | TGTGCCAGCAGCTTTACAGGGGGCCACACCGGGGAGCTGTTTTTT | CASSFTGGHTGELFF
TRBD1 | NA | TRBJ2-3 | TRBV5-6 | TGTGCCAGCAGCCCGGGACAGGTGGCAGATACGCAGTATTTT | CASSPGQVADTQYF